This T cell receptor beta chain appears in the sequencing data of a study of T cell repertoires in cytomegalovirus infection. Study as a whole: Both CMV infection and a matching HLA type were indicated by public TCR beta signatures.

Study conclusions and caveats: HLA-C-restricted CMV-specific TCR beta clonotypes were dominant in the ex vivo response. Of the TCR beta families, the public ones yielded a cumulative frequency that identified carriers of CMV plus the relevant HLA.

TCRdb independently ran MiXCR on the reads; one entry per CDR3 protein. The data show 340,000 or so distinct CDR3 sequences, with 25% seen just once and 10% to 15% held by the top ten. In its sample, this clonotype was seen many times. Its antigen is undetermined. Trimming shortened V by 4 bases and J by 0 bases, and 12 bases separated the two germline ends. CDR3 length equals 15 residues. Germline CDR1 and CDR2: ENHRY and SYGVKD. This specimen consisted of cultured PBMCs, obtained from culture after CMV antigen stimulation. V and J are TRBV10-3 and TRBJ1-1; D ambiguous. This TCR came from a human donor in good health (CMV status not recorded). Some clones in this sample may be carry-over from other donors' samples. The CDR3: CAISVNYNVNTEAFF. CDR3 coding DNA: TGTGCCATCAGTGTTAATTACAACGTGAACACTGAAGCTTTCTTT.